The entry below gives a single T cell receptor beta chain sequence along with its context. Its antigen has not been determined. Qualities for individual bases were not recorded, and no much larger clone is one base off. Sequencing relied on an Illumina NovaSeq 6000. Using 5'RACE with constant-segment primers, TCRalpha and TCRbeta cDNA libraries were constructed, with sample barcodes and unique molecular identifiers added in the process. Trizol reagent was used to extract RNA from every sample. Libraries were amplified in two PCR steps, with a second sample barcode and Illumina TruSeq adapters added in the second step. Libraries were sequenced on an Illumina NovaSeq with 2 x 150 bp paired-end reads. The study's processing was this. Reads were demultiplexed and collapsed into UMI-guided consensus sequences with migec v1.2.7. Using mixcr v2.1.11, UMI consensuses were aligned to TRA and TRB V and J templates and then assembled into clonotypes. Expanded or contracted clonotypes were those called significant by both edgeR and NoisET, with noise models trained on biological replicates. edgeR calls used a false discovery rate-adjusted p below 0.01 and a log2 fold-change threshold of 1. As an exploratory analysis of dynamics, max-normalized trajectories of the 1000 most abundant clonotypes were examined by PCA with hierarchical clustering. Separately sequenced CD4+ and CD8+ repertoires were used to assign a CD4 or CD8 phenotype to each responding clone. The public reads were run again by TCRdb, first through fastp at Q25 and then through MiXCR, and only productive beta chains were kept. Identical CDR3 proteins give one entry, which carries the most common genes and DNA. In this record, the V and J calls reflect TCRdb's handling and not the investigators' own analysis. Here the sample has 560,000 or so distinct CDR3 sequences; roughly 17% occur a single time. The top ten clonotypes cover around 7.8% of the sample.

Ficoll-Paque density gradient centrifugation was used to isolate PBMCs. This sample was included in a study of T-cell memory formation after mild COVID-19 (dated by TCRdb to the early 2020s). About the full investigation: TCR sequence clusters from the two donors were largely donor specific. In two donors, T-cell clones that expanded and contracted after mild COVID-19 were followed by sequencing TCRalpha and TCRbeta repertoires longitudinally. Two young, previously healthy adult volunteers made up the cohort, one male and one female.

The CDR1 and CDR2 encoded by the germline V gene are MNHEY and SVGEGT. Relative to germline, V is 7 bases shorter and J is 2 bases shorter, with 15 bases between their ends. The CDR3, from cysteine to phenylalanine, totals 15 residues. Just CDR3 DNA is preserved here, 45 bases in frame from base 1. Paper-wide results and their limitations: The study included only a couple of mild cases, and larger cohorts that include severe cases with pre-infection samples were judged to be necessary. Contracting CD4+ clones were found mainly in CM and EM memory subsets, while CD8+ clones were enriched in EMRA. Clones contracting from day 15 to 85 had balanced CD4/CD8 phenotypes, while a second wave expanding from day 15 to 37 was biased towards CD4+. Some responding clones were detected in pre-infection memory, suggesting pre-existing cross-reactive memory T cells joined the SARS-CoV-2 response. SARS-CoV-2 specificity was not confirmed for the second-wave clones peaking on day 37.

Input material: PBMCs or a T cell subset sorted from them (not recorded which). The chain couples TRBV6-2 or TRBV6-3 to TRBJ1-5; no confident D gene assignment can be made. The source is an adult woman who had mild COVID-19 (a few samples of this study predate the infection). The sample titles of this study are shuffled in the database, so cell type and time point are left out; the donor was told from shared clones. The DNA sequence is TGTGCCAGCACCCCCCGAGGACGCGGCAATCAGCCCCAGCATTTT. The translation is CASTPRGRGNQPQHF.